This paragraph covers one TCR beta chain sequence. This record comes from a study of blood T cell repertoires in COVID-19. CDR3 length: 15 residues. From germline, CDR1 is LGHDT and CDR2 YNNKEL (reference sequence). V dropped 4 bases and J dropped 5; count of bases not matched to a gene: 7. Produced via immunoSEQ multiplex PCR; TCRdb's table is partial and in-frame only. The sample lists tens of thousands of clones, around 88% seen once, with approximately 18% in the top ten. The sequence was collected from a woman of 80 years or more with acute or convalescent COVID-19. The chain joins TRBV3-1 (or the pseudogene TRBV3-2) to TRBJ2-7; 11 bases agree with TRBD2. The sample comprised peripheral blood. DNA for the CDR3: TGTGCCAGCAGCCGAGAACTAGCGGGGGCAAACGAGCAGTACTTC. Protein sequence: CASSRELAGANEQYF.